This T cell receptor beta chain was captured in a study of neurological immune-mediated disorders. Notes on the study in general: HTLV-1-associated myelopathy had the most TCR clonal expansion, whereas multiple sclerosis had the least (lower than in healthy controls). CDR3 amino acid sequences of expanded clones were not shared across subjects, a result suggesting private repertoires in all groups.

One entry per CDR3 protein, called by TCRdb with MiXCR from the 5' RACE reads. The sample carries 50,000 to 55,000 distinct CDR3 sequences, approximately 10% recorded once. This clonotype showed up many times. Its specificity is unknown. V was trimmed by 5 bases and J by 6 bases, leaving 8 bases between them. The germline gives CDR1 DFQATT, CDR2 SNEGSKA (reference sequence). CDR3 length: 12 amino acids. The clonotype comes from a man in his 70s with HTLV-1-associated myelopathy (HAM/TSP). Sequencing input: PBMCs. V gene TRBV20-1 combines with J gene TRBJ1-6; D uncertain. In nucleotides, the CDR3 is TGCAGTGCTTCACGGCCTAATTCACCCCTCCACTTT. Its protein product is CSASRPNSPLHF.